In this sample, the clone carrying this T cell receptor (beta chain) turned up many times. What it binds is not known. The data were taken from a study of neurological immune-mediated disorders. Findings of the study overall: Clinical and MRI features did not associate with the cluster found in multiple sclerosis patients. The repertoires of 18 of 34 multiple sclerosis patients were placed by phylogenetic grouping in a single related-CDR3 cluster, which may be a signature.

TCRdb passed the 5' RACE reads through MiXCR, listing each CDR3 protein once. The table has approximately 82,000 distinct CDR3 sequences, 2.5% to 3% seen once; the top ten hold over 0.95%. A total of 2 million PBMCs stored at -80 degrees C provided the unsorted libraries. V lost 1 base, J lost 0 bases, and 15 bases stayed unmatched. There are 19 residues in the CDR3. Germline CDR1 reads DFQATT; CDR2 reads SNEGSKA (reference sequence). The chain combines TRBV20-1 with TRBJ2-3; TRBD2 matches at 8 bases. What was sequenced was PBMCs. The receptor's source is a woman under 40 with multiple sclerosis. CDR3 region: CSARAGPAGGHSSTDTQYF. CDR3 DNA sequence: TGCAGTGCTAGAGCTGGTCCGGCGGGAGGCCACTCTAGCACAGATACGCAGTATTTT.